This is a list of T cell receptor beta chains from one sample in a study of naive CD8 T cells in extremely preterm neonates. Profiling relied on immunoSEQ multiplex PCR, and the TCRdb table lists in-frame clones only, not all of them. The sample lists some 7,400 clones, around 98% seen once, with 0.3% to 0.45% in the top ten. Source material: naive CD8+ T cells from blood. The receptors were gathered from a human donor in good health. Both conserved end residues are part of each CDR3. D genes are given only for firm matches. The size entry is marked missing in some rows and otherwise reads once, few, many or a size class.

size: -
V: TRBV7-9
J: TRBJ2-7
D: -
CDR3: CASSFSRGEQYF
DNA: TGTGCCAGCAGCTTCAGTAGGGGCGAGCAGTACTTC

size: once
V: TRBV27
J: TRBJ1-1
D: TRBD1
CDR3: CASSPRDRLNTEAFF
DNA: TGTGCCAGCAGTCCCCGGGACAGGTTGAACACTGAAGCTTTCTTT

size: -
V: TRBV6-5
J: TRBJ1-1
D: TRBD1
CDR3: CASSYTRDSQDTEAFF
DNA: TGTGCCAGCAGTTACACTCGGGACAGCCAGGACACTGAAGCTTTCTTT

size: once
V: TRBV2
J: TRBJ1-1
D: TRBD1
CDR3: CASSHARDRVGNTEAFF
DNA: TGTGCCAGCAGCCACGCCCGAGACAGGGTAGGGAACACTGAAGCTTTCTTT

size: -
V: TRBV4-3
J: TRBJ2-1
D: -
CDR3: CASRPAGYNEQFF
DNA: TGCGCCAGCAGGCCGGCGGGGTACAATGAGCAGTTCTTC

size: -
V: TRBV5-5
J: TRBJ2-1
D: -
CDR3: CASSTWPSYSSEQFF
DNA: TGTGCCAGCAGTACCTGGCCCAGTTACAGTAGTGAGCAGTTCTTC

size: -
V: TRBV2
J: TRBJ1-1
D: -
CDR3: CAANYMSGDTEAFF
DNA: TGTGCCGCCAACTACATGTCAGGGGACACTGAAGCTTTCTTT

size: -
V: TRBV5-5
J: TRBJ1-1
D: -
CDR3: CASNRGSPGTEAFF
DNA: TGTGCCAGCAACCGAGGGTCCCCGGGGACTGAAGCTTTCTTT

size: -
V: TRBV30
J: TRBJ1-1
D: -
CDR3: CAWGRETEAFF
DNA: TGTGCCTGGGGGAGGGAGACTGAAGCTTTCTTT

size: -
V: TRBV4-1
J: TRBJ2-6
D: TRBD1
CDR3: CASSQGRDRVSGANVLTF
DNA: TGCGCCAGCAGCCAAGGCCGGGACAGGGTCTCTGGGGCCAACGTCCTGACTTTC

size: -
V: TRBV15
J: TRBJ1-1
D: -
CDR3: CATSRGQWGRTEAFF
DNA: TGTGCCACCAGCAGAGGACAGTGGGGCCGTACTGAAGCTTTCTTT

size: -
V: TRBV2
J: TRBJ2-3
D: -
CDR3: CASSESGGSTDTQYF
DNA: TGTGCCAGCAGTGAGTCTGGCGGGAGCACAGATACGCAGTATTTT

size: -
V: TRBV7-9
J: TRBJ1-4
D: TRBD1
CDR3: CASSAKTGYDEKLFF
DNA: TGTGCCAGCAGCGCAAAGACAGGGTATGATGAAAAACTGTTTTTT

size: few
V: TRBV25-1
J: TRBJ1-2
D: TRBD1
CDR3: CASSDGTGINYGYTF
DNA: TGTGCCAGCAGTGACGGGACAGGGATCAACTATGGCTACACCTTC

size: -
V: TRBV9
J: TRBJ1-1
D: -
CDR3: CASSGRGNTEAFF
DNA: TGTGCCAGCAGCGGAAGGGGCAACACTGAAGCTTTCTTT

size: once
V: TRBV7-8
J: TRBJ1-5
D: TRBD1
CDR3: CASSLVGQGFQPQHF
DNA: TGTGCCAGCAGCTTAGTAGGACAGGGCTTTCAGCCCCAGCATTTT

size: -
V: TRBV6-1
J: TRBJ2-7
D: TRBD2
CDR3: CASRTGLAGAYEQYF
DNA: TGTGCCAGCAGGACAGGACTAGCGGGGGCATACGAGCAGTACTTC

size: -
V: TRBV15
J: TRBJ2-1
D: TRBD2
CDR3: CATSRLAGGLNEQFF
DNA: TGTGCCACCAGCAGATTAGCGGGGGGGCTGAATGAGCAGTTCTTC

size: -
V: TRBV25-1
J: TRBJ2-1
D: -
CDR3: CASRQGSYNEQFF
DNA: TGTGCCAGCAGGCAGGGGTCCTACAATGAGCAGTTCTTC

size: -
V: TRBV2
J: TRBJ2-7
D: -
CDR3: CASSELPYEQYF
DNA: TGTGCCAGCAGTGAACTCCCCTACGAGCAGTACTTC

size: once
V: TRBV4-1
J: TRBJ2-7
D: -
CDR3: CASSSKQGIRREQYF
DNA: TGCGCCAGCAGCTCCAAGCAGGGGATAAGGCGCGAGCAGTACTTC

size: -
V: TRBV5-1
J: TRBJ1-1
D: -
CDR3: CASSLLRELNTEAFF
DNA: TGCGCCAGCAGCTTGTTACGGGAGCTGAACACTGAAGCTTTCTTT

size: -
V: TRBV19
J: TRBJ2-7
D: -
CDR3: CASSWGQSYEQYF
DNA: TGTGCCAGTAGTTGGGGGCAGAGCTACGAGCAGTACTTC

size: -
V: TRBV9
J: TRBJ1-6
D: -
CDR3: CASSPRGPRANSPLHF
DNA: TGTGCCAGCAGCCCCAGAGGGCCCCGGGCCAATTCACCCCTCCACTTT

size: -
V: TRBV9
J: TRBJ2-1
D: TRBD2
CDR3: CASSDPSGRSSYNEQFF
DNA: TGTGCCAGCAGCGACCCTAGCGGGCGGAGCTCCTACAATGAGCAGTTCTTC

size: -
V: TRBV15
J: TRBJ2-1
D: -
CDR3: CATSRPRDSSYNEQFF
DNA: TGTGCCACCAGCAGACCCCGAGACAGCTCCTACAATGAGCAGTTCTTC

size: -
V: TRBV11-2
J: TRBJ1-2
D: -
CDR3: CASSLSVGAANYGYTF
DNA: TGTGCCAGCAGCTTATCGGTGGGGGCGGCTAACTATGGCTACACCTTC

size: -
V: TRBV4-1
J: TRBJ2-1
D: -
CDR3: CASSHEDPGESYNEQFF
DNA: TGCGCCAGCAGCCATGAAGACCCCGGGGAATCCTACAATGAGCAGTTCTTC

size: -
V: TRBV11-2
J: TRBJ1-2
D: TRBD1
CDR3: CASSLVRTGPYGYTF
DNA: TGTGCCAGCAGCTTAGTCCGGACAGGGCCCTATGGCTACACCTTC

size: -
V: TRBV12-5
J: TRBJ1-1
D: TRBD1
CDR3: CASGSGQGFAEAFF
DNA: TGTGCTAGTGGTTCAGGACAGGGGTTCGCTGAAGCTTTCTTT

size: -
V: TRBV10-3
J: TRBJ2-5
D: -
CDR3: CAISESERQKETQYF
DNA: TGTGCCATCAGTGAGTCAGAAAGACAGAAAGAGACCCAGTACTTC

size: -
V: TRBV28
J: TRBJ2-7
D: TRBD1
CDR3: CASSFGQGASDDEQYF
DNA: TGTGCCAGCAGTTTTGGACAGGGGGCAAGCGATGACGAGCAGTACTTC

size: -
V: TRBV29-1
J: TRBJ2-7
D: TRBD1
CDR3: CSVDGTDSYEQYF
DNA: TGCAGCGTTGACGGGACAGATTCCTACGAGCAGTACTTC

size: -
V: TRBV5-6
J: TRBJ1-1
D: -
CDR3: CASSLVGREEAFF
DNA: TGTGCCAGCAGCTTGGTCGGTCGGGAGGAAGCTTTCTTT

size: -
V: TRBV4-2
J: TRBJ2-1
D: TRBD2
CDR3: CASSLGTSGGLYNEQFF
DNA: TGTGCCAGCAGCCTAGGGACTAGCGGGGGATTATACAATGAGCAGTTCTTC

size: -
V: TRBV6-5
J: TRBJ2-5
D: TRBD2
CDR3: CASSYGGLAAQETQYF
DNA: TGTGCCAGCAGTTACGGGGGACTAGCGGCTCAAGAGACCCAGTACTTC

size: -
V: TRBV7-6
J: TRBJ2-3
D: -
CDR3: CASSSGPRVGYGSNF
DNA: -

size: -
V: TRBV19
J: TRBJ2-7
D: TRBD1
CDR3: CASSITGGVYEQYF
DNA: TGTGCCAGTAGTATCACAGGGGGCGTCTACGAGCAGTACTTC

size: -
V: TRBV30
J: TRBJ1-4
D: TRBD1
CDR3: CAWSLGQGNEKLFF
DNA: TGTGCCTGGAGTCTAGGACAGGGGAACGAAAAACTGTTTTTT

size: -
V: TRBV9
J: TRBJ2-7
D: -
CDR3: CASSAESSIYEQYF
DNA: TGTGCCAGCAGCGCCGAATCATCTATCTACGAGCAGTACTTC

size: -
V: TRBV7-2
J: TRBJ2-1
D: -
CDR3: CASSPENNEQFF
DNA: TGTGCCAGCAGCCCAGAAAACAATGAGCAGTTCTTC

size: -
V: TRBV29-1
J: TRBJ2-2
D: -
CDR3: CSGGLVDTGELFF
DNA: TGCAGCGGCGGGCTTGTGGACACCGGGGAGCTGTTTTTT

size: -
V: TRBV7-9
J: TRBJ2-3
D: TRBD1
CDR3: CASSPQGGRTDTQYF
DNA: TGTGCCAGCAGCCCACAGGGGGGCCGGACAGATACGCAGTATTTT

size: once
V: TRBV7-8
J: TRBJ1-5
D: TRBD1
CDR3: CASSREGTGRNQPQHF
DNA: TGTGCCAGCAGCCGCGAGGGGACAGGGAGAAATCAGCCCCAGCATTTT